The source of this T cell receptor beta chain is a study of T cell responses to AZD1222 COVID-19 vaccine. Using immunoSEQ multiplex PCR, the repertoire was profiled, and TCRdb retains in-frame clones only, with some absent. The sample yields roughly 120,000 clones, 85% to 95% seen once. The sample here was peripheral blood, taken on day 0 of AZD1222 vaccination. The clonotype originates from an adult in good health.

CDR3 sequence: CASSLGLNTEAFF. The CDR3 DNA reads TGTGCCAGCAGCTTAGGATTGAACACTGAAGCTTTCTTT. This rearrangement joins TRBV11-1 to TRBJ1-1; D gene ambiguous. The CDR3 has 13 residues. Germline V gene sequence: CDR1 SGHAT, CDR2 FQDESV (reference sequence). V shed 1 base and J shed 0 bases, with 3 bases lying between them.